This T cell receptor (beta chain) derives from a study of graft-versus-host responses after intestinal transplantation (dated by TCRdb to the early 2020s). Regarding the study in general: Recipients received multivisceral, liver-intestinal, or isolated intestinal transplants. Every recipient was given anti-thymocyte globulin induction, then maintenance tacrolimus and steroids for 2 to 4 years. Graft-versus-host and host-versus-graft alloreactive T cell clones were tracked in the graft, circulation and bone marrow after intestinal transplantation using bulk TCR-beta CDR3 sequencing. Alloreactive clones were identified by sequencing pre-transplant mixed lymphocyte reaction products and comparing them with unstimulated pre-transplant donor and recipient T cells. A cohort of approximately 23 intestinal transplant recipients, including one retransplant, was enrolled, and 3 patients lacking pretransplant specimens were excluded. A peak of at least 4% donor T cells among recipient peripheral blood mononuclear cells was the definition used for donor T cell macrochimerism. Instead of going to the commercial service, samples from a few later patients were sequenced in-house on an Illumina MiSeq and processed with MiXCR. Beyond this particular receptor, the publication reports: In patients with donor T cell macrochimerism, the allografts had high GvH to HvG T cell clonal ratios. Early after transplant, peak levels of circulating GvH clones were associated with declines in HvG clones. GvH clones were found in recipient bone marrow, and some of the GvH clones appeared earlier in ileal mucosa or blood, which is consistent with an intestinal mucosal origin. The relatively low number and heterogeneity of intestinal transplant patients limited the conclusions.

This sample's time point label indicates: cells obtained before transplantation from donor or recipient. CD3+CD4+ and CD3+CD8+ populations were FACS-sorted from unstimulated pre-transplant donor and recipient cells taken from spleen or lymph nodes. The germline V gene yields MNHNS for CDR1 and SASEGT for CDR2. The CDR3 measures 13 amino acids from cysteine to phenylalanine. The only DNA kept is the CDR3, 39 bases in frame from the first base. V is pared back by 5 bases and J by 5 bases, with 10 bases lying between the germline termini. Library construction relied on the immunoSEQ multiplex PCR assay. For most patients, genomic DNA was isolated with the Qiagen DNeasy Blood and Tissue Kit and sent frozen to Adaptive Biotechnologies for TCR sequencing. High-throughput TCR-beta CDR3 sequencing of genomic DNA from most patients was performed by Adaptive Biotechnologies. Per the authors' processing: TCR sequencing data for some 19 patients were retrieved from Adaptive's ImmunoSEQ software; a few other patients were processed with MiXCR and VDJtools. To correct CD4 versus CD8 sorting errors, any sequence found in both subsets at a frequency ratio below 5:1 was removed. CDR3 nucleotide sequences shared between donor and recipient were removed because their origin could not be assigned. At least 2-fold expansion over unstimulated cells and a minimum CFSE-low frequency of 0.002% (template counts) or 0.001% (read counts) were required for clones to be classified as alloreactive. Mappable clones were those detected in sequenced pre-transplant spleen, lymph node, or MLR CFSE-low populations of the donor or recipient. Cumulative frequency of alloreactive clones was calculated as a percentage of all sequences weighted by copy number. TCRdb obtained this table from immuneACCESS and retained in-frame rearrangements with V and J assigned. These tables miss some clones; where compared with another copy, unresolved V genes account for less than half of the shortfall, and the remainder is unexplained. That table is the source of V, J and clone size, and D and trimming were worked out from the DNA. The table for this sample lists roughly 80,000 clones; roughly 87% of them were counted only once. Clones ranked in the top ten supply over 7% of the sample.

For this clone: The target of this receptor is not known. No much larger clonotype is one base removed from it; base qualities were not supplied.

The sequencing used unstimulated CD8+ T cells sorted from spleen or lymph node cells, collected before transplant. The receptor's source is a human donor who was the organ donor for an intestinal transplant. The rearranged chain carries TRBV6-1 and TRBJ2-1; the D gene cannot be named for sure. The CDR3 protein sequence reads: CASSSKSDNEQFF. In nucleotides, the sequence is TGTGCCAGCAGTTCTAAATCAGACAATGAGCAGTTCTTC.